This T cell receptor beta chain was sequenced for a study of Ad26.COV2.S vaccination and SARS-CoV-2 variants. Overall study results and limits: The placebo group had lower spike-specific TCR breadth than the vaccine recipients did. Recipients of vaccine and of placebo showed similar breadth of their non-spike TCR repertoires.

Stated treatment: roughly 20 received Ad26.COV2.S at low or high dose, single or two shots; five or six received placebo; per-sample allocation not given. Sample collection was performed on day 63 after the first vaccine or placebo injection. Expression of Wuhan-strain SARS-CoV-2 spike came from the Ad26 vector that formed the vaccine. On this clone itself: The antigen is unknown.

Assay used: immunoSEQ multiplex PCR; TCRdb lists only in-frame clones, some missing. This table holds 300,000 to 350,000 clones, 90% found once. Germline lookup yields CDR1 MNHEY and CDR2 SMNVEV (reference sequence). The CDR3 extends over 19 amino acids. V lost 1 base, J lost 2 bases, and 22 bases lay in between. This rearrangement joins TRBV27 to TRBJ2-3, with a possible D match to TRBD1 (6 bases). The sequencing used peripheral blood, collected in a trial of Ad26.COV2.S vaccine versus placebo. The TCR comes from a person aged 18-65 years who received the Ad26.COV2.S COVID-19 vaccine or a placebo. CDR3 region: CASSLLVFSGTPSTDTQYF. The DNA of the CDR3 is TGTGCCAGCAGTTTATTGGTCTTTTCCGGGACACCCTCCACAGATACGCAGTATTTT.